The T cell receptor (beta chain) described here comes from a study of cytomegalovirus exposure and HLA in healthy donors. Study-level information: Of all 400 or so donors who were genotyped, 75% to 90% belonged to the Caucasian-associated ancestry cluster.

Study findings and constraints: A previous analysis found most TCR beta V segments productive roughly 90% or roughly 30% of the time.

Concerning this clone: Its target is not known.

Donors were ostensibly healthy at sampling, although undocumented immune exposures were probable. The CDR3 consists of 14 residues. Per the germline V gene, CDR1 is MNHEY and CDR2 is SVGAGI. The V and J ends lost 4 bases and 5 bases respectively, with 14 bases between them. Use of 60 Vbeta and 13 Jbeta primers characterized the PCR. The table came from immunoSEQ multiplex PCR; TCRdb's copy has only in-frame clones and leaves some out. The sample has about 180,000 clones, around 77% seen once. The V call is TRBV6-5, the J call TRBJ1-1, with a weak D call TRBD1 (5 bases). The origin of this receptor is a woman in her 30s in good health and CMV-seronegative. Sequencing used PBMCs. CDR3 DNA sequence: TGTGCCAGCAGTTTCAGGGAGGGTGGGACTGAAGCTTTCTTT. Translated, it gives CASSFREGGTEAFF.